The present TCR beta chain was sequenced within a study of blood T cell repertoires in COVID-19. The repertoire was sequenced with immunoSEQ multiplex PCR; TCRdb's copy has only in-frame clones and lacks some. The table has about 62,000 clones, approximately 90% seen once. This CDR3 region has 14 residues. The V and J ends lost 5 bases and 3 bases respectively, with 11 bases between them. Germline V gene lookup returns CDR1 KGHDR and CDR2 SFDVKD. This TCR came from a woman aged 55-69 years with COVID-19, enrolled during active disease. The sequenced sample consisted of peripheral blood. The genes are TRBV24-1 and TRBJ2-3, with D possibly matching TRBD2 (5 bases). The chain's CDR3 is CATSGGWRTDTQYF. The DNA for the CDR3 is TGTGCCACCAGTGGAGGTTGGAGGACAGATACGCAGTATTTT.